The entry that follows covers one TCR beta chain sequence. The specificity of this receptor is unknown. The input lacks base qualities; no much larger clone sits a single base away. The immunoSEQ Assay was used to sequence TCRbeta CDR3 regions. After extraction, genomic DNA underwent amplification by bias-controlled multiplex PCR, followed by high-throughput sequencing. As for the authors' bioinformatics: To quantify the absolute abundance of every unique TCRbeta CDR3 region, sequences were collapsed and filtered. T cell fraction was estimated by normalizing TCRbeta template counts to usable DNA, which was measured by amplifying reference genes present in all nucleated cells. Repertoire TCRs were annotated as SARS-CoV-2-specific when V gene, CDR3 amino acid sequence and J gene were exactly matched to a known reactive TCR set. The reference SARS-CoV-2 TCR set was obtained from MIRA and was filtered for enrichment in COVID-19-positive ImmuneCODE repertoires, whereby public or cross-reactive TCRs were removed. Based on the MIRA antigens, annotated TCRs were further analysed at the level of specific ORF or position within ORF. Depth was the summed frequency of annotated unique rearrangements, while breadth was defined as annotated unique rearrangements over total unique productive rearrangements. Group comparisons of TCR breadth used two-sided Wilcoxon rank-sum tests. Held by TCRdb, this immuneACCESS table contains in-frame sequences only and omits some clones. Under half of the omission traces to an unresolved V gene where checked; the cause of the rest is unknown. D and trimming were read from the DNA, whereas the V and J calls and clone size are those reported in that table. The sample table records a few hundred thousand clones; 90% of these occur just once. The ten most abundant clones make up around 4.5% of the sample.

The data were obtained in a study of Ad26.COV2.S vaccination and SARS-CoV-2 variants (dated by TCRdb to the early 2020s). For the study in its entirety: Donors in the vaccine arm were drawn from COV1001, a multicentre, randomized, double-blind, placebo-controlled phase I-IIa trial testing Ad26.COV2.S in healthy adults. Ad26.COV2.S was administered intramuscularly at a dose of 5x10^10 or 1x10^11 viral particles, either as one shot or as two shots given 56 days apart. The specificity and breadth of SARS-CoV-2-reactive T cell receptors after Ad26.COV2.S vaccination were assessed by TCRbeta repertoire sequencing. A total of approximately 32 samples were included in the TCR-sequenced set, comprising 19 Ad26.COV2.S vaccine recipients, 5 placebo recipients and 8 SARS-CoV-2 convalescent individuals. Trial participants were randomized into five groups of five: low-dose or high-dose Ad26.COV2.S given once or twice, or placebo on both occasions. Throughout the experiments and outcome assessment, investigators stayed blinded to trial group allocation.

In light of the paper, this sample's treatment or condition label describes: 19 received Ad26.COV2.S at low or high dose, single or two shots; 5 received placebo; per-sample allocation not given. Repertoires of vaccine and placebo recipients were sequenced from samples collected on day 63 after the first injection. In Cohort 1b, fewer than 30 adults aged 18-55 years were enrolled at a single site in Boston, USA, between 29 July and 7 August 2020. As a vaccine, Ad26.COV2.S was a replication-incompetent adenovirus type 26 vector that expressed a prefusion-stabilized SARS-CoV-2 spike protein derived from the original Wuhan strain. From the cysteine up to the phenylalanine, the CDR3 has a length of 16 residues. Just CDR3 DNA is preserved here, 48 bases in frame from base 1. V lost 1 base and J lost 2 bases, and the count of bases not matched to a germline gene is 3. The germline V gene (reference sequence) provides CDR1 LGHDT and CDR2 YNNKEL.

Overall study results and their limits: After vaccination, substantial breadth of spike-specific CD8+ and CD4+ T cell responses was reported. It was noted by the authors that total T cell responses may have been underestimated by the TCR breadth and depth analyses. The study was not powered to compare responses between vaccine doses or regimens. Compared with placebo recipients, Ad26.COV2.S recipients showed higher spike-specific TCR breadth (P = 0.0014). Non-spike TCR breadth was comparable between vaccine and placebo recipients, consistent with the vaccine containing only spike.

The specimen comprised peripheral blood, sampled in a trial of Ad26.COV2.S vaccine versus placebo. The chain links TRBV3-1 (or the pseudogene TRBV3-2) with TRBJ2-1, with 9 central nucleotides matching TRBD2. The receptor's source is a person aged 18-60 years who received the Ad26.COV2.S COVID-19 vaccine or a placebo. CDR3 loop: CASSQGLAGTYNEQFF. The sequenced DNA is TGTGCCAGCAGCCAAGGTCTAGCGGGAACCTACAATGAGCAGTTCTTC.